The rows below give T cell receptor beta chains drawn from one sample of a study of CXCR3-negative and CXCR3-positive naive CD8 T cells. TCRdb re-called the 5' RACE reads, yielding one record per CDR3 amino acid sequence without DNA. The sample includes more than 100,000 distinct CDR3 sequences. The sequencing input was naive CXCR3+ CD8+ T cells from blood. These receptors were obtained from a human donor in good health. Some clones in this sample may be carry-over from other donors' samples. Each CDR3 is given with its conserved first and last residue.

V	J	CDR3
TRBV29-1	TRBJ2-7	CSVIIRASSEQYF
TRBV6-5	TRBJ2-5	CASSYGGFGQETQYF
TRBV5-1	TRBJ1-1	CASSLEVSPNTEAFF
TRBV11-2	TRBJ2-1	CASSLDPISVNEQFF
TRBV5-6	TRBJ2-5	CASSLIPQETQYF
TRBV28	TRBJ2-2	CASSFPTGDTGELFF
TRBV12-3/TRBV12-4	TRBJ2-7	CASSRTRLASPYEQYF
TRBV14	TRBJ2-7	CASSLPGQGSDEQYF
TRBV7-2	TRBJ2-2	CASSLLIISGELFF
TRBV6-5	TRBJ1-1	CASSYEGTWTGDTEAFF
TRBV7-9	TRBJ2-7	CASSSLVGGSSYEQYF
TRBV28	TRBJ2-7	CATTQRGGSRSYEPYF
TRBV28	TRBJ2-1	CASSFGAGPNNEQFF
TRBV15	TRBJ2-1	CATSRDLSVPYNEQFF
TRBV15	TRBJ1-2	CATSSGGDYGYTF
TRBV20-1	TRBJ2-7	CSARDRGGISYEQYF
TRBV29-1	TRBJ2-3	CSVTPQGDTQYF
TRBV29-1	TRBJ1-5	CSVGQIYNQPQHF
TRBV13	TRBJ1-2	CASSLLGPGGYTF
TRBV27	TRBJ2-7	CASSSTPSYEQYF
TRBV5-1	TRBJ2-7	CASALSSSYEQYF
TRBV7-8	TRBJ2-7	CASSLVGGGPVYEQYF
TRBV12-3/TRBV12-4	TRBJ2-2	CASSFNVAGELFF
TRBV12-3/TRBV12-4	TRBJ2-7	CASSPKRTASYEQYF
TRBV7-3	TRBJ2-3	CASSLTGGRTDTQYF
TRBV5-1	TRBJ2-2	CASSLGQGPSNTGELFF